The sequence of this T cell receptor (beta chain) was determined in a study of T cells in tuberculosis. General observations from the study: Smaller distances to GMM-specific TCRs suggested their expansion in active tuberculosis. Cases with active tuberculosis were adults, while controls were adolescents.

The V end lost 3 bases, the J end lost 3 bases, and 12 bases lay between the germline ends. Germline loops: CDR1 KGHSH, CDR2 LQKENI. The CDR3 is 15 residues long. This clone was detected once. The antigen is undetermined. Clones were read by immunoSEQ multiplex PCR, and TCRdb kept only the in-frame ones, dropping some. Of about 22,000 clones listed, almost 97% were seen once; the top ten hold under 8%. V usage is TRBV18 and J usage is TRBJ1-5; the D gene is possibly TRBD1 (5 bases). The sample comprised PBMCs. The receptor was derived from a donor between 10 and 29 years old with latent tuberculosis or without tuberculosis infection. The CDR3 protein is CASSPDTNFNQPQHF. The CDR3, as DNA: TGTGCCAGCTCACCGGACACCAACTTCAATCAGCCCCAGCATTTT.